This TCR beta chain was profiled in a study of T cell changes during pregnancy in multiple sclerosis. TCRdb's copy holds only in-frame clones and misses some; the assay was immunoSEQ multiplex PCR. The table includes tens of thousands of clones, just over 90% detected once. This CDR3 is 16 amino acids long. V dropped 4 bases and J dropped 8; count of bases not matched to a gene: 9. The germline V gene encodes CDR1 SGHDT and CDR2 YYEEEE. This sequence joins TRBV5-6 and TRBJ2-1, with TRBD2 identical over 13 bases. The input for sequencing was CD4+ T cells from peripheral blood mononuclear cells, taken in the second trimester of pregnancy. The TCR was taken from a female donor with multiple sclerosis, enrolled in a pregnancy study. The CDR3 reads CASSAVGLAGEDEQFF. DNA of the CDR3: TGTGCCAGCAGCGCGGTCGGACTAGCGGGAGAAGATGAGCAGTTCTTC.